These T cell receptor beta chains were read from a single sample in a study of cytomegalovirus exposure and HLA in healthy donors. Repertoires were generated with immunoSEQ multiplex PCR, while TCRdb's copy carries only in-frame clones and drops some. The sample yields roughly 150,000 clones, almost 80% seen once. Material for sequencing was PBMCs. The receptor set was obtained from a male donor in good health and CMV-seronegative. CDR3s include the opening cysteine and the closing phenylalanine or tryptophan. The D gene is left open where the match is weak. Clone sizes are given selectively: once, few, many, or a class where the clone is expanded.

abundance: NA
j_gene: TRBJ1-2
d_gene: TRBD1
v_gene: TRBV28
CDR3nt: TGTGCCAGCAGTTCATCTACAGGGGGGTCGCGGGGCTACACCTTC
CDR3aa: CASSSSTGGSRGYTF

abundance: NA
j_gene: TRBJ2-5
d_gene: TRBD2
v_gene: TRBV7-9
CDR3nt: TGTGCCAGCAGCTTGGGACTAGCGGGAGAGACCCAGTACTTC
CDR3aa: CASSLGLAGETQYF

abundance: once
j_gene: TRBJ2-7
d_gene: TRBD1
v_gene: TRBV9
CDR3nt: TGTGCCAGCAGCGTAGCCGGGACAGCGAACTACGAGCAGTACTTC
CDR3aa: CASSVAGTANYEQYF

abundance: once
j_gene: TRBJ2-5
d_gene: TRBD1
v_gene: TRBV13
CDR3nt: TGTGCCAGCAGCCCCGGACAGGGTACGGAGACCCAGTACTTC
CDR3aa: CASSPGQGTETQYF

abundance: NA
j_gene: TRBJ2-7
d_gene: NA
v_gene: TRBV5-1
CDR3nt: TGCGCCAGCAGCTTGGGGGCCTACGAGCAGTACTTC
CDR3aa: CASSLGAYEQYF

abundance: NA
j_gene: TRBJ2-7
d_gene: TRBD1
v_gene: TRBV6-5
CDR3nt: TGTGCCAGCAGGGGGACAGCCTACGAGCAGTACTTC
CDR3aa: CASRGTAYEQYF

abundance: NA
j_gene: TRBJ2-5
d_gene: NA
v_gene: TRBV6-5
CDR3nt: TGTGCCAGCAGTTACGGCGAGACCCAGTACTTC
CDR3aa: CASSYGETQYF

abundance: NA
j_gene: TRBJ1-5
d_gene: TRBD1
v_gene: TRBV5-6
CDR3nt: TGTGCCAGCAGCCCCGGGACAGGGGTCAATCAGCCCCAGCATTTT
CDR3aa: CASSPGTGVNQPQHF

abundance: NA
j_gene: TRBJ2-2
d_gene: TRBD1
v_gene: TRBV11-3
CDR3nt: TGTGCCAGCAGCCGGGACAGGGCGAACACCGGGGAGCTGTTTTTT
CDR3aa: CASSRDRANTGELFF

abundance: NA
j_gene: TRBJ2-7
d_gene: NA
v_gene: TRBV13
CDR3nt: TGTGCCAGCGGCATACGACAGGCGGCCTCCTACGAGCAGTACTTC
CDR3aa: CASGIRQAASYEQYF

abundance: NA
j_gene: TRBJ2-2
d_gene: TRBD1
v_gene: TRBV5-1
CDR3nt: TGCGCCAGCAGCGCGTCGGACAGGGGGCTCGGGGAGCTGTTTTTT
CDR3aa: CASSASDRGLGELFF